This T cell receptor (beta chain) was recovered during a study of control samples from healthy donors and cancer patients. Only in-frame clones appear in the TCRdb table, and some are missing; sequencing was by immunoSEQ multiplex PCR. Of fewer than 65,000 clones detected, about four fifths appear once; the ten largest clones hold around 9.1%. The V and J ends lost 1 base and 6 bases, in that order; junction bases with no gene match: 14. Germline-derived CDR1 and CDR2 are SGHTA and FQGNSA. This CDR3 region has 18 residues. Specimen: blood. The rearrangement joins TRBV7-2 to TRBJ1-2; 10 positions match TRBD1. This sequence originates from an older man in good health. CDR3 coding DNA: TGTGCCAGCAGCTTAGTTTTTAGGGACAGGGGAGGGGATCATGGCTACACCTTC. Encoded protein: CASSLVFRDRGGDHGYTF. Filled out from reference TRBV7-2 and TRBJ1-2, the complete variable domain reads GAGVSQSPSNKVTEKGKDVELRCDPISGHTALYWYRQSLGQGLEFLIYFQGNSAPDKSGLPSDRFSAERTGGSVSTLTIQRTQQEDSAVYLCASSLVFRDRGGDHGYTFGSGTRLTVV.